A selection of T cell receptor beta chains follows, all from one sample in a study of blood T cell repertoires in COVID-19. Here immunoSEQ multiplex PCR was the method, and the copy in TCRdb shows in-frame clones only, minus some. The top ten clones hold about 4.6% of a sample with about 100,000 clones, 70% to 90% of them seen once. Sequencing was carried out using peripheral blood. The origin of the receptors is a human donor in a cohort sampled during active COVID-19. Each CDR3 is given with its conserved first and last residue. D genes are given only for firm matches. A row's size may be missing; if present it is once, few, many or a size class.

d_gene	v_gene	abundance	j_gene	CDR3aa	CDR3nt
TRBD2	TRBV19	.	TRBJ2-3	CASSAGLAEPSTDTQYF	TGTGCCAGTAGCGCGGGACTAGCGGAACCTAGCACAGATACGCAGTATTTT
TRBD2	TRBV19	.	TRBJ2-3	CASVAGGYTDTQYF	TGTGCCAGTGTAGCGGGAGGTTACACAGATACGCAGTATTTT
.	TRBV6-5	.	TRBJ2-5	CASSSIGTQYF	TGTGCCAGCAGCTCGATCGGGACCCAGTACTTC
.	TRBV2	few	TRBJ2-3	CASSEIGGTGADTQYF	TGTGCCAGCAGTGAAATCGGCGGGACGGGCGCAGATACGCAGTATTTT
.	TRBV5-6	.	TRBJ1-6	CASSLAGFNSPLHF	TGTGCCAGCAGCTTGGCGGGGTTTAATTCACCCCTCCACTTT
.	TRBV19	.	TRBJ1-4	CASSPQGRGNEKLFF	TGTGCCAGTAGTCCACAGGGAAGGGGTAACGAAAAACTGTTTTTT
TRBD1	TRBV5-1	.	TRBJ1-2	CASSLAGTGFGYTF	TGCGCCAGCAGCCTTGCCGGGACAGGGTTTGGCTACACCTTC
.	TRBV7-9	.	TRBJ1-2	CASSLVQIYGYTF	TGTGCCAGCAGCTTAGTACAAATATATGGCTACACCTTC
TRBD2	TRBV19	.	TRBJ2-3	CASSIGLATDTQYF	TGTGCCAGTAGTATCGGACTAGCCACAGATACGCAGTATTTT
TRBD1	TRBV24-1	once	TRBJ2-1	CATSEMTGNYNEQFF	TGTGCCACCAGTGAGATGACAGGGAACTACAATGAGCAGTTCTTC
.	TRBV7-2	.	TRBJ2-5	CASSWDQGGRGETQYF	TGTGCCAGCAGCTGGGACCAGGGGGGACGTGGGGAGACCCAGTACTTC
.	TRBV21-1	.	TRBJ1-2	CASSTTTGTGALINYGYTF	TGTGCCAGCAGCACGACAACCGGGACAGGGGCCCTAATTAACTATGGCTACACCTTC
TRBD2	TRBV5-1	.	TRBJ2-5	CASTSGTSQETQYF	TGCGCCAGCACCTCCGGGACTAGCCAAGAGACCCAGTACTTC
.	TRBV2	.	TRBJ2-7	CASRGGQSYEQYF	TGTGCCAGCAGGGGGGGACAGTCCTACGAGCAGTACTTC
.	TRBV30	.	TRBJ2-3	CAWSVLKAGGKDTQYF	TGTGCCTGGAGTGTATTAAAGGCAGGGGGGAAAGATACGCAGTATTTT
.	TRBV19	.	TRBJ2-4	CASSADLAKNIQYF	TGTGCCAGTAGTGCGGATCTAGCCAAAAACATTCAGTACTTC
.	TRBV7-9	few	TRBJ2-7	CASSPDRAIGGEQYF	TGTGCCAGCAGCCCCGACAGGGCCATCGGGGGCGAGCAGTACTTC
TRBD1	TRBV5-1	once	TRBJ1-4	CASSADRGLNEKLFF	TGCGCCAGCAGCGCCGACAGGGGGTTAAATGAAAAACTGTTTTTT
TRBD1	TRBV27	.	TRBJ1-6	CASSPGQEGSPLHF	TGTGCCAGCAGCCCGGGACAGGAGGGCTCACCCCTCCACTTT
.	TRBV5-1	.	TRBJ2-3	CASRQMQGLGTDTQYF	TGCGCCAGCAGACAAATGCAGGGATTGGGCACAGATACGCAGTATTTT
TRBD2	TRBV11-3	.	TRBJ2-2	CASSLDTLAGPGELFF	TGTGCCAGCAGCTTAGATACCCTAGCGGGCCCCGGGGAGCTGTTTTTT
TRBD1	TRBV19	.	TRBJ2-1	CASSISGTGAYNEQFF	TGTGCCAGTAGTATCTCCGGGACAGGGGCCTACAATGAGCAGTTCTTC
TRBD2	TRBV11-2	.	TRBJ2-5	CATQTTPGGETQYF	TGTGCCACCCAGACTACTCCGGGGGGAGAGACCCAGTACTTC
.	TRBV10-3	once	TRBJ1-3	CAIRDMGSSGNTIYF	TGTGCCATCAGGGACATGGGCTCCTCTGGAAACACCATATATTTT
.	TRBV21-1	.	TRBJ2-3	CASRGSFGTGPDTQYF	TGTGCCAGCAGAGGCTCCTTCGGGACAGGGCCAGATACGCAGTATTTT
.	TRBV2	.	TRBJ2-2	CASSAVGGNTGELFF	TGTGCCAGCAGTGCGGTGGGAGGGAACACCGGGGAGCTGTTTTTT
TRBD2	TRBV29-1	.	TRBJ2-1	CSARKGLAADNEQFF	TGCAGCGCCAGGAAGGGACTAGCGGCCGACAATGAGCAGTTCTTC
TRBD2	TRBV7-9	.	TRBJ2-1	CASSLSGGNEQFF	TGTGCCAGCAGCTTGTCGGGGGGCAATGAGCAGTTCTTC
.	TRBV29-1	.	TRBJ1-5	CSVGDLAHQPQHF	TGCAGCGTCGGAGACCTGGCCCATCAGCCCCAGCATTTT
.	TRBV14	.	TRBJ1-3	CASSDPGDERYGNTIYF	TGTGCCAGCAGTGACCCAGGGGATGAGAGATATGGAAACACCATATATTTT
.	TRBV14	.	TRBJ1-1	CASSPGVRNTEAFF	TGTGCCAGCAGCCCCGGGGTTCGGAACACTGAAGCTTTCTTT
.	TRBV7-2	once	TRBJ2-7	CASRAPRDTSYEQYF	TGTGCCAGCAGAGCGCCCCGGGACACATCCTACGAGCAGTACTTC
.	TRBV11-2	once	TRBJ2-2	CASRAAGELFF	TGTGCCAGCAGGGCAGCCGGGGAGCTGTTTTTT
.	TRBV5-1	.	TRBJ2-3	CASSYGLLSDTQYF	TGCGCCAGCAGCTACGGACTGCTTTCAGATACGCAGTATTTT
TRBD1	TRBV7-2	.	TRBJ2-3	CASLPWRVTGESDTQYF	TGTGCCAGCTTACCTTGGAGGGTGACAGGGGAGTCCGATACGCAGTATTTT
TRBD1	TRBV19	.	TRBJ2-7	CASTPGTGGSYEQYF	TGTGCCAGTACCCCCGGGACAGGGGGCTCCTACGAGCAGTACTTC
TRBD1	TRBV5-1	.	TRBJ2-7	CASSDGTGASYEQYF	TGCGCCAGCAGCGACGGGACAGGGGCCTCCTACGAGCAGTACTTC
TRBD2	TRBV7-8	.	TRBJ2-7	CASSLALAGYEQYF	TGTGCCAGCAGCTTAGCCCTAGCGGGGTACGAGCAGTACTTC
TRBD2	TRBV11-2	.	TRBJ2-7	CASSLLGGSYEQYF	TGTGCCAGCAGCTTACTAGGCGGGAGTTACGAGCAGTACTTC
.	TRBV18	.	TRBJ1-3	CASSGTTREVRSGNTIYF	TGTGCCAGCTCAGGGACCACCAGGGAGGTACGGTCTGGAAACACCATATATTTT
.	TRBV18	.	TRBJ1-1	CASREDRLNTEAFF	TGTGCCAGCCGCGAAGACAGGCTGAACACTGAAGCTTTCTTT
.	TRBV6-2/TRBV6-3	.	TRBJ1-1	CASSYGQVNTEAFF	TGTGCCAGCAGTTACGGGCAGGTAAACACTGAAGCTTTCTTT
TRBD1	TRBV5-4	.	TRBJ2-5	CASSFKQGANQETQYF	TGTGCCAGCAGCTTCAAACAGGGGGCCAACCAAGAGACCCAGTACTTC
TRBD1	TRBV19	.	TRBJ1-3	CASSASRGNSGNTIYF	TGTGCCAGTAGTGCCAGCAGGGGGAACTCTGGAAACACCATATATTTT
TRBD2	TRBV10-3	.	TRBJ2-2	CAISGREANTGELFF	TGTGCCATCAGTGGGCGGGAGGCGAACACCGGGGAGCTGTTTTTT
.	TRBV19	.	TRBJ1-5	CASSIGGGQPQHF	TGTGCCAGTAGTATTGGGGGGGGACAGCCCCAGCATTTT